Each of the 16 T cell receptor beta chains below was sequenced from the same sample in a study of cytomegalovirus exposure and HLA in healthy donors. The PCR used 60 Vbeta and 13 Jbeta primers. Data came from immunoSEQ multiplex PCR; TCRdb stores just in-frame clones and leaves some out. The sample has roughly 180,000 clones; over 75% are singletons. The specimen was PBMCs. The receptors come from a man aged 50 or older in good health and CMV-seropositive.

The J gene is TRBJ1-2, the V gene TRBV5-4; possibly TRBD1 for D (6 bases). Trimming took off 2 bases at V and 10 bases at J, with 15 bases between the two ends. The CDR3 runs 13 residues. The germline V gene has CDR1 SGHNT and CDR2 YYREEE (reference sequence). The CDR3 reads CASSLAGGLLYTF. CDR3 nucleotides: TGTGCCAGCAGCTTAGCTGGGGGCCTTCTCTACACCTTC.

The V and J genes are TRBV25-1 and TRBJ1-1; 10 bases line up with TRBD1. From germline, CDR1 is MGHDK and CDR2 SYGVNS. The trim removed 4 bases at V and 6 bases at J, leaving 8 bases unmatched. The CDR3 sequence is 15 residues long. The CDR3 reads CASSAPGQGFPEAFF. CDR3 coding DNA: TGTGCCAGCAGTGCCCCGGGACAGGGGTTCCCTGAAGCTTTCTTT.

This chain joins TRBV5-5 and TRBJ2-5; D gene uncertain. From germline, CDR1 is SGHKS and CDR2 YYEKEE (reference sequence). Trimming stripped 1 base from V and 2 bases from J, with 18 bases between. There are 17 residues in the CDR3. The CDR3: CASSLSPRGGTQETQYF. CDR3 sequence (DNA): TGTGCCAGCAGCTTGTCACCGCGAGGCGGAACACAAGAGACCCAGTACTTC. Full variable domain (rest looked up from reference TRBV5-5 and TRBJ2-5): DAGVTQSPTHLIKTRGQQVTLRCSPISGHKSVSWYQQVLGQGPQFIFQYYEKEERGRGNFPDRFSARQFPNYSSELNVNALLLGDSALYLCASSLSPRGGTQETQYFGPGTRLLVL.

J is TRBJ2-2 and V is TRBV28; D unclear. Germline CDR1 reads MDHEN; CDR2 reads SYDVKM. The ends were cut back, 5 bases at V and 0 bases at J, with 10 bases in the middle. CDR3 length equals 15 residues. CDR3 residues: CASSPLSSNTGELFF. The CDR3 DNA reads as TGTGCCAGCAGTCCTTTGTCTTCGAACACCGGGGAGCTGTTTTTT.

The V call is TRBV4-1, the J call TRBJ2-7; D is perhaps TRBD1 (6 bases). The germline CDR1 and CDR2 sequences are MGHRA and YSYEKL. Trimming shortened V by 1 base and J by 0 bases, and 10 bases separated the two germline ends. The CDR3 runs 15 residues. The CDR3, as DNA: TGCGCCAGCAGCCAAGGTCAGGGGAGCTCCTACGAGCAGTACGTC. Its protein product is CASSQGQGSSYEQYV.

The genes are TRBV4-1 and TRBJ2-2; 7 bases are a match to TRBD2. V lost 3 bases and J lost 2; bases outside the gene matches: 3. In germline, CDR1 is MGHRA, CDR2 YSYEKL. The CDR3 extends over 15 amino acids. This CDR3 reads CASSHVAGNTGELFF. For the CDR3, the DNA is TGCGCCAGCAGCCACGTAGCGGGTAACACCGGGGAGCTGTTTTTT.

This clone has more than one count but fewer than ten. The V gene is TRBV6-4, the J gene TRBJ2-6; D might be TRBD2 (5 bases). CDR3 size: 14 residues. V was clipped by 5 bases and J by 2 bases, with 7 bases between them. Per germline, CDR1 MRHNA and CDR2 SNTAGT. CDR3 sequence reads: CASSYGAGANVLTF. CDR3 nucleotide sequence: TGTGCCAGCAGTTACGGGGCTGGGGCCAACGTCCTGACTTTC.

V and J are TRBV2 and TRBJ1-4; 7 nucleotides line up with TRBD1. CDR3 length: 16 amino acids. With 6 bases clipped from V and 3 bases from J, the junction kept 10 bases outside the gene matches. Germline V lookup: CDR1 SNHLY, CDR2 FYNNEI. The CDR3 loop reads CASRTGKGAPNEKLFF. The DNA of the CDR3 is TGTGCCAGCAGGACAGGGAAGGGGGCTCCTAATGAAAAACTGTTTTTT.

This sequence joins TRBV9 and TRBJ2-2; D is uncertain. Per the germline V gene, CDR1 is SGDLS and CDR2 is YYNGEE. The CDR3 is made up of 15 amino acids. V lost 3 bases to trimming and J lost 1 base, with 10 bases between them. This chain's CDR3 is CASSANRQNTGELFF. The CDR3 DNA sequence: TGTGCCAGCAGCGCGAATCGACAGAACACCGGGGAGCTGTTTTTT.

The chain has TRBV5-1 and TRBJ1-6; 7 bases line up with TRBD1. The CDR3 length is 14 residues. The trim removed 4 bases at V and 8 bases at J, leaving 6 bases unmatched. Germline values: CDR1 SGHRS, CDR2 YFSETQ. The CDR3 region is CASSPDRADSPLHF. In nucleotides, the CDR3 is TGCGCCAGCAGCCCTGACAGGGCGGATTCACCCCTCCACTTT.

The rearrangement links TRBV5-4 to TRBJ2-7, with D perhaps matching TRBD2 (6 bases). This CDR3 is built from 14 residues. Deletions cut 5 bases from V and 5 bases from J, with 17 bases between. Germline assignment: CDR1 SGHNT and CDR2 YYREEE (reference sequence). CDR3 sequence (DNA): TGTGCCAGCAGTCGCGACACTAGCTCTGACGAGCAGTACTTC. It codes for CASSRDTSSDEQYF.

This clone has just a few counts. The chain carries TRBV5-1 and TRBJ2-7; 8 bases map to TRBD1. V dropped 3 bases and J dropped 2; count of bases not matched to a gene: 4. The germline CDR1 and CDR2 sequences are SGHRS and YFSETQ. The CDR3 sequence is 14 residues long. CDR3 nucleotides: TGCGCCAGCAGCTCTGGGACAGGAGCCTACGAGCAGTACTTC. Protein sequence: CASSSGTGAYEQYF.

This clone is a singleton in its sample. The chain recombines TRBV28 with TRBJ1-5; 10 positions agree with TRBD1. Germline CDR1 and CDR2: MDHEN and SYDVKM. The CDR3 consists of 16 residues. With V trimmed by 5 bases and J by 3 bases, 7 bases remained unmatched. As DNA, the CDR3 is TGTGCCAGCAGTAAAGACAGGGGGCTCCCCAATCAGCCCCAGCATTTT. Translating it yields CASSKDRGLPNQPQHF.

The chain has TRBV11-3 and TRBJ1-1; 9 bases map to TRBD1. From germline, CDR1 is SGHNT and CDR2 YENEEA. The CDR3 has 16 amino acids. V lost 5 bases, J lost 0 bases, and 7 bases stayed unmatched. The chain's CDR3 is CASSPLWTGVNTEAFF. The CDR3 DNA follows: TGTGCCAGCAGCCCCCTATGGACAGGGGTGAACACTGAAGCTTTCTTT.

This chain uses TRBV6-5 with TRBJ1-2; a possible D gene is TRBD1 (5 bases). V gave up 3 bases and J gave up 4 bases, with 18 bases separating them. The CDR3 covers 16 residues. Germline values: CDR1 MNHEY, CDR2 SVGAGI. The CDR3 nucleotides are TGTGCCAGCAGTTATTGGGCAGGGAAGACGGGCTATGGCTACACCTTC. Its protein product is CASSYWAGKTGYGYTF.

The rearrangement links TRBV28 to TRBJ1-5; 8 bases align to TRBD1. Germline lookup yields CDR1 MDHEN and CDR2 SYDVKM. The V and J ends lost 3 bases and 4 bases, in that order; junction bases with no gene match: 2. The CDR3 covers 14 residues. The CDR3 here is CASSLRQGNQPQHF. DNA of the CDR3: TGTGCCAGCAGTTTGCGACAGGGGAATCAGCCCCAGCATTTT.